This T cell receptor (beta chain) was found in a study of molecular identifiers for immune sequencing clone quantification. Overall study findings and caveats: Clones above 20 RNA copies contained over 98% of effector molecules but under 1% of naive ones.

The length of the CDR3 is 13 residues. Trimming pared 1 base from V and 6 bases from J, leaving 7 bases between. Germline CDR1 reads SGHNT; CDR2 reads YENEEA. TCRdb re-called the PCR reads through MiXCR, storing one row per CDR3 protein. The table lists about 40,000 distinct CDR3 sequences, roughly 20% of them singletons, with approximately 6.4% in the top ten. The sample holds many counts of this clonotype. Its antigen is not identified. The clonotype was recovered from a human donor in good health. Some libraries in this study had Jurkat cell RNA spiked in. The sample comprised naive CD8+ T cells from blood, with Jurkat cell RNA spiked in. Stated subset: FACS-sorted CD8+CD4-CCR7+CD45RA+ naive T cells. The chain links TRBV11-3 to TRBJ2-1; D uncertain. CDR3 nucleotide sequence: TGTGCCAGCAGCTTAGCTAGGGCCAATGAGCAGTTCTTC. This sequence encodes CASSLARANEQFF.